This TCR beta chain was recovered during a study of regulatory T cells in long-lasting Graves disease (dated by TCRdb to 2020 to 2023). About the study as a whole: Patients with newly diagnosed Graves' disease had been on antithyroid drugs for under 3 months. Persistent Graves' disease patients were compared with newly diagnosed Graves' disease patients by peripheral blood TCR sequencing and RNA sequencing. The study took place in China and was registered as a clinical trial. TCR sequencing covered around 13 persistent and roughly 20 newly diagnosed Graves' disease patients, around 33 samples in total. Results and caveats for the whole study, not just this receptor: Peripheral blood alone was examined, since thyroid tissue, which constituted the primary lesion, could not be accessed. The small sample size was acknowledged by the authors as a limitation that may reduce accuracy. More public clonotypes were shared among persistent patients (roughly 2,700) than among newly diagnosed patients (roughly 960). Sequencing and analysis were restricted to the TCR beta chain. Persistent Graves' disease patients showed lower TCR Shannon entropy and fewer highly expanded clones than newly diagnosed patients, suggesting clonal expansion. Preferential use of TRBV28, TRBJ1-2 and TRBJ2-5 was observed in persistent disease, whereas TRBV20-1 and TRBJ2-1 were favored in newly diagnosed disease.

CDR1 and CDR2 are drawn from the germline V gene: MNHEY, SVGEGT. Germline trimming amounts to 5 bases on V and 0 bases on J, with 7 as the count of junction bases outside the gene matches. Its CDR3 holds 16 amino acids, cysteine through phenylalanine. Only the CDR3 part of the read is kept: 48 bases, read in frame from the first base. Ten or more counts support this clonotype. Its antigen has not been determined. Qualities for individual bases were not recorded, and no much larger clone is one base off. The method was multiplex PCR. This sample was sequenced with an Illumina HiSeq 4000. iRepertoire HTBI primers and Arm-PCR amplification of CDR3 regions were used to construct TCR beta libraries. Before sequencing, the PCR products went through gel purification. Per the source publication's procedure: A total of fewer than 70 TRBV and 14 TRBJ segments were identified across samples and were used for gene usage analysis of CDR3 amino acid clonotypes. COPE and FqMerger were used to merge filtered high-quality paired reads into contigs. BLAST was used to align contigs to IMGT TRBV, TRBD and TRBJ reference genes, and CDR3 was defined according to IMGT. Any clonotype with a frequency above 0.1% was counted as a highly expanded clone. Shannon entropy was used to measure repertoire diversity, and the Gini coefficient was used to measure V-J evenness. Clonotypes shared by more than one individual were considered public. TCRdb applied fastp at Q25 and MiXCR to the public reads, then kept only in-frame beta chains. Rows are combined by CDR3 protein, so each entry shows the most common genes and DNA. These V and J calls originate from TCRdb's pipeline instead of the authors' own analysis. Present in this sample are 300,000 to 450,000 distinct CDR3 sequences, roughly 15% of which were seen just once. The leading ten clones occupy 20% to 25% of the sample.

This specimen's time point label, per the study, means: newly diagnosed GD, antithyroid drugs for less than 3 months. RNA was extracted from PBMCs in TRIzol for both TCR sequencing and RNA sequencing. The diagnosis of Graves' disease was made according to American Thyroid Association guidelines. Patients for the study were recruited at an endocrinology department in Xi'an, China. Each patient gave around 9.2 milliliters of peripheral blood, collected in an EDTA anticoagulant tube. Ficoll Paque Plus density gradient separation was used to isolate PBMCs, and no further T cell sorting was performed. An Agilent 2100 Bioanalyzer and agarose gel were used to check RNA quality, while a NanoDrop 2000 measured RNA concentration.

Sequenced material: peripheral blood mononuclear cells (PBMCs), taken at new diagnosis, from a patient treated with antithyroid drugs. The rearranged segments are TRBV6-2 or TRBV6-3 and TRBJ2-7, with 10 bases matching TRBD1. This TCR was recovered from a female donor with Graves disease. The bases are TGTGCCAGCAGTAACCCCGGGACAGGGGTCTCCTACGAGCAGTACTTC. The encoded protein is CASSNPGTGVSYEQYF.